A selection of T cell receptor beta chains follows, all from one sample in a study of regulatory T cells in long-lasting Graves disease. TCRdb re-derived calls from the multiplex PCR reads in MiXCR, one entry per CDR3 protein. The sample has about 460,000 distinct CDR3 sequences, around a fifth seen once; the top ten hold less than 15%. The specimen was peripheral blood mononuclear cells (PBMCs), collected when the disease was refractory, from a patient treated with antithyroid drugs. These receptors originate from a female donor with Graves disease. Each CDR3 is given with its conserved first and last residue. A D gene is named only where the DNA matches it firmly. Clone size is given for some rows only: seen once, a few or many times, or a class if the clone is expanded.

abundance	v_gene	d_gene	j_gene	CDR3nt	CDR3aa
NA	TRBV30	TRBD2	TRBJ2-5	TGTGCCTGGAGACCGGGACTAGGAGTTCAGGAGACCCAGTACTTC	CAWRPGLGVQETQYF
many	TRBV7-7	NA	TRBJ2-5	TGTGCCAGCAGCTTAGGAGCAGAAGAGACCCAGTACTTC	CASSLGAEETQYF
many	TRBV11-2	NA	TRBJ1-1	TGTGCCAGCAGGTCGATCGGAAATCGGAACACTGAAGCTTTCTTT	CASRSIGNRNTEAFF
many	TRBV20-1	TRBD2	TRBJ2-3	TGCAGTGCTGGTATAAGGACTAGTGGCACAGATACGCAGTATTTT	CSAGIRTSGTDTQYF
few	TRBV2	TRBD1	TRBJ1-4	TGTGCCAGCAGTCCCCCGGGACAGCCAAATGAAAAACTGTTTTTT	CASSPPGQPNEKLFF
many	TRBV28	TRBD1	TRBJ2-7	TGTGCCAGCAGTTTCTACAGGGGGACCTACGAGCAGTACTTC	CASSFYRGTYEQYF
few	TRBV7-9	NA	TRBJ1-2	TGTGCCAGCAGCTTAGCGGAGGGGGACGGCTACACCTTC	CASSLAEGDGYTF
many	TRBV5-1	NA	TRBJ2-7	TGCGCCAGCAGCTTTGGATCCTCTACCTACGAGCAGTACTTC	CASSFGSSTYEQYF
many	TRBV12-3/TRBV12-4	TRBD2	TRBJ2-5	TGTGCCAGCAGTTTAGAACTAGCGGGATTAGAGACCCAGTACTTC	CASSLELAGLETQYF
many	TRBV2	TRBD1	TRBJ1-5	TGTGCCAGCAAAGTAACGACAGGGGCCAACAATCAGCCCCAGCATTTT	CASKVTTGANNQPQHF
few	TRBV19	TRBD1	TRBJ2-7	TGTGCCAGCCGACCCGGGACAGGGGGCATCTACGAGCAGTACTTC	CASRPGTGGIYEQYF
NA	TRBV3-1	TRBD1	TRBJ1-5	TGTGCCAGCAGCCCGAGGGGGCGCGGACAGCCCCAGCATTTT	CASSPRGRGQPQHF
many	TRBV7-3	NA	TRBJ1-2	TGTGCCAGCAGCTTAGGTCCAGGGTCCTATGGCTACACCTTC	CASSLGPGSYGYTF
few	TRBV5-4	NA	TRBJ2-5	TGTGCCAGCACCATCGATCCGGGGCAAGAGACCCAGTACTTC	CASTIDPGQETQYF
many	TRBV29-1	NA	TRBJ1-1	TGCAGCGTTGGGTGGACGGGGGCTGAAGCTTTCTTT	CSVGWTGAEAFF
NA	TRBV29-1	NA	TRBJ2-7	TGCAGCGTTGTGTTTTGGGCCAGAGGCGAGCAGTACTTC	CSVVFWARGEQYF
few	TRBV25-1	NA	TRBJ2-5	TGTGCCAGCAGTGAATTCGGCGGGCAAGAGACCCAGTACTTC	CASSEFGGQETQYF
few	TRBV11-2	NA	TRBJ2-3	TGTGCCAGCAGCCCCACGCTAGATACGCAGTATTTT	CASSPTLDTQYF
NA	TRBV9	NA	TRBJ2-6	TGTGCCAGCAGCGCCTACTTATCTGGGGCCAACGTCCTGACTTTC	CASSAYLSGANVLTF
many	TRBV6-1	NA	TRBJ1-5	TGTGCCAGCAGTGGAGATGGCAATCAGCCCCAGCATTTT	CASSGDGNQPQHF
many	TRBV7-9	NA	TRBJ1-1	TGTGCCAGCAGCCTAAAGCCGGGACCGAACACTGAAGCTTTCTTT	CASSLKPGPNTEAFF
NA	TRBV14	NA	TRBJ2-6	TGTGCCAGCAGCCAAGTTGAGGTGTCTGGGGCCAACGTCCTGACTTTC	CASSQVEVSGANVLTF
many	TRBV2	TRBD1	TRBJ1-4	TGTGCCAGCGCTGGGACAGAGTATGAAAAACTGTTTTTT	CASAGTEYEKLFF
few	TRBV19	NA	TRBJ2-5	TGTGCCAGTAGTATTGGCAGCCAAGAGACCCAGTACTTC	CASSIGSQETQYF
NA	TRBV2	NA	TRBJ2-1	TGTGCCAGCAGCGGCAGCAGGCAGCACTCCTACAATGAGCAGTTCTTC	CASSGSRQHSYNEQFF
few	TRBV6-1	NA	TRBJ2-5	TGTGCCAGCAGTGAACGTGGGTTAAGGGAGACCCAGTACTTC	CASSERGLRETQYF
many	TRBV20-1	NA	TRBJ2-5	TGCAGTGCTAGTTCAGGGAGAGAGACCCAGTACTTC	CSASSGRETQYF
many	TRBV2	TRBD1	TRBJ1-4	TGTGCCAGCAGTCGGGACAGACCCGAGCTTGCACTAATGTATGAAAAACTGTTTTTT	CASSRDRPELALMYEKLFF
NA	TRBV30	NA	TRBJ2-2	TGTGCCTGGGGTGCCGGGGGTTGGACCGGGGAGCTGTTTTTT	CAWGAGGWTGELFF
many	TRBV28	NA	TRBJ1-2	TGTGCCAGCAGTTTCAGATTTTGGGGTGGAGCCTATGGCTACACCTTC	CASSFRFWGGAYGYTF
few	TRBV3-1	NA	TRBJ2-2	TGTGCCAGCAGGCGACTAGACGTCACCGGGGAGCTGTTTTTT	CASRRLDVTGELFF
NA	TRBV20-1	NA	TRBJ1-5	TGCAGTGCTATAGACAGCAACTCCAATCAGCCCCAGCATTTT	CSAIDSNSNQPQHF
many	TRBV9	NA	TRBJ1-4	TGTGCCAGCAGCGTAGGTATGTCGAACGCCGAAAAACTGTTTTTT	CASSVGMSNAEKLFF
many	TRBV6-1	TRBD2	TRBJ2-5	TGTGCCAGCACATGGACTAGCGGGAGCATCGTGACCCAGTACTTC	CASTWTSGSIVTQYF
few	TRBV6-1	TRBD1	TRBJ1-5	TGTGCCAGCAGGACGGACAGGGTCGGCAATCAGCCCCAGCATTTT	CASRTDRVGNQPQHF
NA	TRBV6-1	TRBD1	TRBJ1-4	TGTGCCAGCAGCCCGGACAGGGGGCCTGAAAAACTGTTTTTT	CASSPDRGPEKLFF